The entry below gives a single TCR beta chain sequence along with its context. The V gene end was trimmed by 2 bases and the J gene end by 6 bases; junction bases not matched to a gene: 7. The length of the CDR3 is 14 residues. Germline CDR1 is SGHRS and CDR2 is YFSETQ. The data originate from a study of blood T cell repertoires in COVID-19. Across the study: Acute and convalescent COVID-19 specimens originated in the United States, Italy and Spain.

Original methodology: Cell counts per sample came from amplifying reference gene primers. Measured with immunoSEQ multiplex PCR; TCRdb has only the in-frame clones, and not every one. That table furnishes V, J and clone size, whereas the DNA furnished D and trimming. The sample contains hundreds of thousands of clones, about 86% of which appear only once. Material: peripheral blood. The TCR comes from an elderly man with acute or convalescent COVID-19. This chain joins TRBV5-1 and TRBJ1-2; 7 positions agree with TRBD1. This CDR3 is CASSLTGAMDGYTF. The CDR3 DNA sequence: TGCGCCAGCAGCTTAACAGGGGCGATGGATGGCTACACCTTC.